The entry that follows covers one TCR beta chain sequence. Antigen specificity is unknown. The V gene end was trimmed by 0 bases and the J gene end by 4 bases; junction bases not matched to a gene: 8. CDR3 size: 16 residues. CDR1 SGDLS and CDR2 YYNGEE come from the germline V gene. Roughly 100 mL of blood, on average, came from one heparinised draw per donor. All sorted populations exceeded 98% purity. The data stem from a study of beta chain features in type 1 diabetes. Study-level findings and limits: Here, the possible influence of HLA type (on TCRB rearrangement) remained unresolved. Patients with Type 1 diabetes showed moderately but significantly shorter TCRB CDR3s in all four CD4+ subsets.

TCRB transcripts that were expressed got sequenced, as all of the isolated RNA had been reverse transcribed. Produced via immunoSEQ multiplex PCR; TCRdb's table is partial and in-frame only. The table records approximately 170,000 clones, roughly 60% of them present only once. This TCR derives from a man in his thirties or forties with type 1 diabetes. Sample: naive CD4+ T cells from blood. The rearrangement links TRBV9 to TRBJ2-5, with TRBD1 matching over 8 bases. This CDR3 is CASSVEGRGQGETQYF. In DNA form, the CDR3 reads TGTGCCAGCAGCGTAGAAGGCAGGGGGCAGGGAGAGACCCAGTACTTC.